This T cell receptor (beta chain) was found in a study of T-cell reconstitution after alpha-beta-depleted transplantation in children. To note about this clonotype: The junction and the germline gene differ at one end; a read error may be behind it.

This CDR3 comprises 14 residues. CDR1 and CDR2 (germline): KGHSH, LQKENI. For TCRbeta, the library was prepared with unique molecular identifiers. TCRdb used MiXCR to reprocess the PCR reads, holding one entry per CDR3 protein. The sample shows hundreds of thousands of distinct CDR3 sequences, 32% of them seen only once. The sample here was PBMCs from the stem cell graft donor, taken from the stem cell graft. J is TRBJ1-1 and V is TRBV18, with 7 bases aligning to TRBD1. This receptor was identified in a human donor who donated a stem cell graft to a child with aplastic anemia. The CDR3 region is CASSPRQGSSEGFF. The CDR3 region has the DNA TGTGCCAGCTCACCGAGACAGGGAAGCTCTGAAGGTTTCTTT.